What follows are 25 T cell receptor beta chains derived from one specimen sequenced in a study of cytomegalovirus exposure and HLA in healthy donors. The study ran its PCR with 60 Vbeta and 13 Jbeta primers. Assay used: immunoSEQ multiplex PCR; TCRdb lists only in-frame clones, some missing. The table shows over 95,000 clones, with about 70% occurring only once. Specimen: PBMCs. All receptors derive from a human donor in good health.

This clone was detected only once. CDR3 protein: CASRGGTAYNSPLHF. CDR3 in DNA: TGCGCCTCCCGCGGGGGTACGGCTTATAATTCACCCCTCCACTTT. The chain joins TRBV4-1 to TRBJ1-6; D may be TRBD1 (5 bases). The CDR3 is 15 amino acids. Trimming removed 11 bases from V and 4 bases from J, with 18 bases in between. Germline V gives CDR1 MGHRA, CDR2 YSYEKL.

The chain links TRBV7-6 to TRBJ1-1; D unresolved. Per the germline V gene, CDR1 is SGHVS and CDR2 is FNYEAQ. Trimming removed 2 bases from V and 1 base from J, with 8 bases in between. CDR3 length: 14 amino acids. The CDR3 nucleotides are TGTGCCAGCAGCTTAACGGACTCGAACACTGAAGCTTTCTTT. Translation gives CASSLTDSNTEAFF.

On this clone itself: At one of its ends the junction is not consistent with the germline gene, which may arise from a read error. This chain connects TRBV7-9 to TRBJ1-1; TRBD1 is a possible D gene (5 bases). The CDR3 is made up of 15 amino acids. Germline CDR1 is SEHNR and CDR2 is FQNEAQ (reference sequence). The CDR3 reads CSSSLVAGYSTEAFF. The CDR3 DNA follows: TGTTCCAGCAGCTTAGTGGCAGGGTATTCGACTGAAGCTTTCTTT.

The chain recombines TRBV19 with TRBJ1-4; D may be TRBD1 (6 bases). V lost 4 bases to trimming and J lost 5 bases, with 17 bases between them. The CDR3 extends over 16 amino acids. Looked up from germline, CDR1 is LNHDA and CDR2 is SQIVND (reference sequence). This chain's CDR3 is CASSSRAAGENEKLFF. The CDR3 bases are TGTGCCAGTAGTAGCCGGGCGGCAGGGGAAAATGAAAAACTGTTTTTT.

The gene calls are TRBV5-1 and TRBJ2-3, with 11 nucleotides matching TRBD2. The V gene end was trimmed by 0 bases and the J gene end by 8 bases; junction bases not matched to a gene: 8. Germline V gene lookup returns CDR1 SGHRS and CDR2 YFSETQ. CDR3 size: 16 residues. CDR3 nucleotide sequence: TGCGCCAGCAGCTTGGCCGCTAGCGGGGGGTTCTCTACGCAGTATTTT. It codes for CASSLAASGGFSTQYF.

The V call is TRBV28, the J call TRBJ1-1; the D gene is possibly TRBD1 (5 bases). The germline V gene encodes CDR1 MDHEN and CDR2 SYDVKM. V was shortened by 4 bases and J by 4 bases, with 19 bases between the two germline ends. CDR3 size: 16 residues. CDR3 in amino acids: CASSSVVWGLGTEAFF. The CDR3 DNA sequence: TGTGCCAGCAGTTCTGTAGTTTGGGGACTTGGCACTGAAGCTTTCTTT.

The chain links TRBV14 to TRBJ2-3; tentative D call: TRBD2 (6 bases). With 4 bases removed from V and 3 bases from J, the gap between germline ends came to 14 bases. Germline CDR1 reads SGHDN; CDR2 reads FVKESK. The CDR3 is 15 residues long. In DNA form, the CDR3 reads TGTGCCAGCAGCCTCATGGCGGGGACTACAGATACGCAGTATTTT. As protein: CASSLMAGTTDTQYF.

V gene TRBV2 combines with J gene TRBJ2-7; 9 bases agree with TRBD2. V shed 6 bases and J 4 bases; nucleotides not matched to a gene: 7. The CDR3 consists of 14 residues. CDR1 and CDR2 (germline): SNHLY, FYNNEI. The CDR3 nucleotides read TGTGCCAGCAGCCAACCGACTAGCGGATACGAGCAGTACTTC. Translation: CASSQPTSGYEQYF.

This chain joins TRBV7-2 and TRBJ1-6, with D maybe TRBD1 (5 bases). V lost 1 base and J 9 bases, leaving 13 bases between the germline ends. CDR1 SGHTA and CDR2 FQGNSA come from the germline V gene. CDR3 size: 15 residues. CDR3 nucleotides: TGTGCCAGCAGCTTAGTCAGGGAAGTCGTTTCACCCCTCCACTTT. Protein product: CASSLVREVVSPLHF.

V gene TRBV7-9 combines with J gene TRBJ1-2, with 9 bases fitting TRBD1. CDR1 and CDR2 from the germline V gene are SEHNR and FQNEAQ (reference sequence). The CDR3 is 13 amino acids. J was trimmed by 4 bases and V by 11 bases; bases with no gene match: 8. The CDR3 region is CASSGQGFYGYTF. The CDR3 DNA sequence: TGTGCCTCCTCGGGACAGGGTTTCTATGGCTACACCTTC.

This clone appeared a few times. The chain uses TRBV30 and TRBJ2-7; D remains ambiguous. Trimming pared 0 bases from V and 6 bases from J, leaving 9 bases between. The length of the CDR3 is 12 residues. Per the germline V gene, CDR1 is GTSNPN and CDR2 is SVGIG (reference sequence). The CDR3, as DNA: TGTGCCTGGAGTGTATATCCCCCCGAGCAGTACTTC. Translated: CAWSVYPPEQYF.

The chain recombines TRBV9 with TRBJ2-7, with D possibly being TRBD2 (5 bases). The CDR3 has 15 amino acids. The germline CDR1 and CDR2 sequences are SGDLS and YYNGEE. Trimming took 4 bases from V and 3 from J, leaving 17 bases between them. The CDR3 DNA is TGTGCCAGCAGCCAATCACTAGGAGATGTCTACGAGCAGTACTTC. Protein: CASSQSLGDVYEQYF.

This clone has just a few counts. V is TRBV28 and J is TRBJ2-6, with 7 bases matching TRBD2. The V gene end was trimmed by 6 bases and the J gene end by 2 bases; junction bases not matched to a gene: 4. Per the germline V gene, CDR1 is MDHEN and CDR2 is SYDVKM. The CDR3 consists of 15 residues. CDR3 protein: CASSSGGTGANVLTF. The CDR3 DNA reads as TGTGCCAGCAGCTCGGGGGGAACTGGGGCCAACGTCCTGACTTTC.

This clone was observed a handful of times. The genes are TRBV5-1 and TRBJ2-5, with 8 bases identical to TRBD1. This CDR3 is built from 14 residues. V shed 7 bases and J 1 base; nucleotides not matched to a gene: 6. Germline CDR1 SGHRS, CDR2 YFSETQ. CDR3 loop: CASSGGRAQETQYF. The CDR3 DNA sequence: TGCGCCAGCTCAGGGGGCAGGGCCCAAGAGACCCAGTACTTC.

V and J are TRBV29-1 and TRBJ2-7; TRBD1 matches 12 bases. The germline gives CDR1 SQVTM, CDR2 ANQGSEA. The junction had 3 bases not matched to a gene; V was cut back by 6 bases and J by 3 bases. This CDR3 spans 13 amino acids. CDR3 nucleotide sequence: TGCAGCGTCGGGACAGGGGGCCTCTACGAGCAGTACTTC. Translating gives CSVGTGGLYEQYF.

The chain couples TRBV7-3 to TRBJ1-1; possible D gene TRBD1, 6 bases. CDR3 length: 14 amino acids. The V gene lost 4 bases and the J gene lost 3 bases, with 12 bases spanning the gap. Germline V lookup: CDR1 SGHTA, CDR2 FQGTGA. CDR3: CASSSTGLDTEAFF. DNA of the CDR3: TGTGCCAGCAGCTCCACAGGGTTGGACACTGAAGCTTTCTTT.

This clone was counted a few times. The chain couples TRBV5-1 to TRBJ2-3; 7 bases map to TRBD1. The V gene end was trimmed by 5 bases and the J gene end by 2 bases; junction bases not matched to a gene: 5. Germline V CDR1 and CDR2: SGHRS, YFSETQ. This CDR3 has 14 amino acids. The CDR3 spells CASRHTGDTDTQYF. The CDR3, as DNA: TGCGCCAGCAGACATACAGGGGACACAGATACGCAGTATTTT.

This clone was counted only a few times. J is TRBJ2-1 and V is TRBV19, with TRBD2 matching over 14 bases. The CDR3 is 15 amino acids. The V gene's germline CDR1 is LNHDA and CDR2 SQIVND (reference sequence). The V and J ends lost 4 bases and 8 bases, in that order; junction bases with no gene match: 4. The CDR3 here is CASSRLAGGPDEQFF. The CDR3, as DNA: TGTGCCAGTAGTAGACTAGCGGGAGGGCCGGATGAGCAGTTCTTC.

This chain uses TRBV7-8 with TRBJ2-1; TRBD2 matches 8 bases. The V segment lost 3 bases and the J segment 0 bases; nucleotides outside the gene matches: 4. The CDR3 has 16 amino acids. Germline V gene lookup returns CDR1 SGHVS and CDR2 FQNEAQ. The CDR3 DNA reads as TGTGCCAGCAGCTTGGTAGCGGGGAGCTCCTACAATGAGCAGTTCTTC. It yields the protein CASSLVAGSSYNEQFF.

The chain is built from TRBV25-1 and TRBJ2-2, with TRBD2 matching 7 bases. The V segment lost 8 bases and the J segment 0 bases; nucleotides outside the gene matches: 6. From germline, CDR1 is MGHDK and CDR2 SYGVNS. The CDR3 has 15 residues. CDR3 sequence (DNA): TGTGCCAGCGGCAAGCGGGGATCGAACACCGGGGAGCTGTTTTTT. Encoded protein: CASGKRGSNTGELFF.

The chain couples TRBV6-6 to TRBJ2-5, with D possibly TRBD1 on 6 matching bases. The CDR3 has 15 amino acids. Germline CDR1 and CDR2: MNHNY and SVGAGI (reference sequence). Between the trimmed V and J ends, which lost 2 bases and 2 bases, there was a span of 12 bases. As DNA, the CDR3 is TGTGCCAGCAGTTACGAGGACAGCCTACAAGAGACCCAGTACTTC. Its translation is CASSYEDSLQETQYF.

This clone has a single count. The chain links TRBV15 to TRBJ2-1; a weak D match, TRBD1 (6 bases). The CDR3 sequence is 17 residues long. The germline V gene encodes CDR1 LNHNV and CDR2 YYDKDF (reference sequence). Trimming shortened V by 3 bases and J by 9 bases, and 24 bases separated the two germline ends. CDR3 in DNA: TGTGCCACCAGCAGGACAGGATCTAGGGTCCTACACGGTGAGCAGTTCTTC. Residues: CATSRTGSRVLHGEQFF.

The table lists this clone with a few counts. The gene calls are TRBV5-6 and TRBJ2-5; 14 nucleotides line up with TRBD2. The germline gives CDR1 SGHDT, CDR2 YYEEEE. With 0 bases clipped from V and 5 bases from J, the junction kept 0 bases outside the gene matches. This CDR3 region has 15 residues. The CDR3: CASSLGTSGRETQYF. CDR3 in DNA: TGTGCCAGCAGCTTGGGGACTAGCGGGAGGGAGACCCAGTACTTC.

V and J are TRBV4-1 and TRBJ1-1; D uncertain. With 3 bases removed from V and 3 bases from J, the gap between germline ends came to 8 bases. Per germline, CDR1 MGHRA and CDR2 YSYEKL. This CDR3 has 13 residues. The CDR3 nucleotides are TGCGCCAGCAGCCAGACTTCATACACTGAAGCTTTCTTT. It codes for CASSQTSYTEAFF.

This clone was seen more than once but under ten times. V and J are TRBV7-3 and TRBJ1-6; no reliable D call. This CDR3 is built from 15 residues. The V gene's germline CDR1 is SGHTA and CDR2 FQGTGA. The ends were cut back, 6 bases at V and 5 bases at J, with 14 bases in the middle. In DNA, the CDR3 is TGTGCCAGCAGTCTGCGACACTTTGATAATTCACCCCTCCACTTT. This gives the protein CASSLRHFDNSPLHF.